The entry that follows covers one T cell receptor beta chain sequence. Distinct nucleotide sequences in the sample also encode this CDR3. The data were taken from a study of cytomegalovirus exposure and HLA in healthy donors. PCR employed 60 Vbeta and 13 Jbeta primers. Original processing methods: Per a later analysis, the number of unique TCR beta chains was around 80 million, of which 9 million to 14 million were shared. Libraries were prepared by immunoSEQ multiplex PCR; TCRdb keeps only in-frame clonotypes and omits some of them. Clonal size and the V and J genes are those of that table, whereas D and trimming came from the DNA. The table includes about 190,000 clones, about four fifths detected once. This CDR3 is 14 amino acids long. Germline CDR1 and CDR2: SGHNT and YYREEE (reference sequence). V was shortened by 0 bases and J by 1 base, with 8 bases between the two germline ends.

The sequence was obtained from a male donor in good health and CMV-seronegative. The sequenced material came from PBMCs. The chain is built from TRBV5-4 and TRBJ2-7; tentative D call: TRBD1 (6 bases). The CDR3 sequence: CASSLGTASYEQYF. The CDR3 DNA follows: TGTGCCAGCAGCTTGGGGACAGCTTCCTACGAGCAGTACTTC.